The rows below give T cell receptor beta chains drawn from one sample of a study of beta chain features in type 1 diabetes. Clones were read by immunoSEQ multiplex PCR, and TCRdb kept only the in-frame ones, dropping some. The data contain around 44,000 clones, approximately 72% of them singletons. The specimen sequenced was Tregs from blood. The receptor set was obtained from a woman under 30 with type 1 diabetes. Each CDR3 is given with its conserved first and last residue. The order of the fields is clone size, V gene, D gene, J gene, CDR3 DNA, CDR3 protein. D genes are given only for firm matches. A clone size is listed for some rows: how often the clone was seen (once, few, many), or a class if it is expanded.

-,TRBV15,-,TRBJ2-1,TGTGCCACCAGCTCACAGGGCATTGAGCAGTTCTTC,CATSSQGIEQFF
-,TRBV18,-,TRBJ1-1,TGTGCCAGCTCACCAGGGCTCAACACTGAAGCTTTCTTT,CASSPGLNTEAFF
few,TRBV11-3,-,TRBJ1-1,TGTGCCAGCAGCGCACCCACGGTGAACACTGAAGCTTTCTTT,CASSAPTVNTEAFF
-,TRBV5-1,-,TRBJ2-1,TGCGCCAGCAGCTTGTTACTACACAATGAGCAGTTCTTC,CASSLLLHNEQFF
-,TRBV29-1,-,TRBJ1-1,TGCAGCGTCCACGGAGGGAGGGGCTGGAACACTGAAGCTTTCTTT,CSVHGGRGWNTEAFF
-,TRBV11-2,-,TRBJ1-1,TGTGCCAGCAGCTTAGGCCCCGTCAGGCCTGAAGCTTTCTTT,CASSLGPVRPEAFF
-,TRBV4-3,TRBD1,TRBJ2-1,TGCGCCAGCAGCCGCGATAGCAGGGGGTACAATGAGCAGTTCTTC,CASSRDSRGYNEQFF
-,TRBV2,TRBD1,TRBJ1-2,TGTGCCTCCAGGGGGGCAAACTATGGCTACACCTTC,CASRGANYGYTF
-,TRBV5-4,TRBD1,TRBJ2-2,TGTGCCAGCAGCATGTGGACAGGGCAGAACACCGGGGAGCTGTTTTTT,CASSMWTGQNTGELFF
-,TRBV6-5,-,TRBJ1-5,TGTGCCAGCAGTGCCACAACAGGGACCGGTCAGCCCCAGCATTTT,CASSATTGTGQPQHF
-,TRBV29-1,TRBD1,TRBJ2-2,TGCAGCGTTCAAGGCGGGACAGGCAGTTTTGAAGCCGGGGAGCTGTTTTTT,CSVQGGTGSFEAGELFF
-,TRBV18,TRBD1,TRBJ1-1,TGTGCCAGCTCACCCGGAAGGGACAGAAAGAACACTGAAGCTTTCTTT,CASSPGRDRKNTEAFF
-,TRBV29-1,-,TRBJ1-2,TGCAGCGGTGCGACAACTCTCTATGGCTACACCTTC,CSGATTLYGYTF
-,TRBV5-1,TRBD1,TRBJ1-2,TGCGCCAGCAGCCAGGGACAGACTACCAACTATGGCTACACCTTC,CASSQGQTTNYGYTF
-,TRBV25-1,TRBD1,TRBJ1-5,TGTGCCAGCAGGGGACAGGGCAATCAGCCCCAGCATTTT,CASRGQGNQPQHF
-,TRBV7-2,TRBD2,TRBJ2-1,TGTGCCAGCAGCTTAACTAGCGGGGGGGCTGTTCGTATTAATGAGCAGTTCTTC,CASSLTSGGAVRINEQFF
few,TRBV2,TRBD2,TRBJ2-1,TGTGCCAGCAGTGAAGTGGGACTAGTCAGGGAGCAGTTCTTC,CASSEVGLVREQFF
-,TRBV5-1,TRBD1,TRBJ1-3,TGCGCCAGCAGCCAGGGGGGCAGCTCTGGAAACACCATATATTTT,CASSQGGSSGNTIYF
-,TRBV7-2,-,TRBJ2-3,TGTGCCAGCAGCCCTAGAGGGGGAGGCACAGATACGCAGTATTTT,CASSPRGGGTDTQYF
-,TRBV11-2,TRBD2,TRBJ2-3,TGTGCCAGCAGCTTTAATAGCGGGGGTCAGAAAGATACGCAGTATTTT,CASSFNSGGQKDTQYF
-,TRBV5-1,-,TRBJ2-3,TGCGCCAGCAGCTTGGCCGGCGGGATGAGTCTTACGCAGTATTTT,CASSLAGGMSLTQYF
-,TRBV7-9,TRBD1,TRBJ1-2,TGTGCCAGCAGCTTAGGCTCTCCAGGGACAGCCTATGGCTACACCTTC,CASSLGSPGTAYGYTF
-,TRBV5-1,-,TRBJ2-1,TGCGCCAGCAGCTTGGAGGGGCTGGGCAATGAGCAGTTCTTC,CASSLEGLGNEQFF
-,TRBV5-1,-,TRBJ1-2,TGCGCCAGCAGCGTGACAGGCTATGGCTACACCTTC,CASSVTGYGYTF
few,TRBV18,TRBD1,TRBJ1-2,TGTGCCAGCTCACCATACGGACAGGATGGCTACACCTTC,CASSPYGQDGYTF
-,TRBV7-9,-,TRBJ2-1,TGTGCCAGCAGCTTACAGTTAGAGCAGTTCTTC,CASSLQLEQFF
once,TRBV5-1,-,TRBJ2-7,TGCGCCAGCAGCTTACGGACAGATCCCGAGCAGTACTTC,CASSLRTDPEQYF
once,TRBV15,-,TRBJ1-2,TGTGCCACCAGCCGTCAGGACAATGGCTACACCTTC,CATSRQDNGYTF
once,TRBV5-1,-,TRBJ2-2,TGCGCCAGCAGCTTGTCCGGGAACACCGGGGAGCTGTTTTTT,CASSLSGNTGELFF
-,TRBV6-5,-,TRBJ1-1,TGTGCCAGCAGTTACTCGATCCACGCTGAGGGAACTGAAGCTTTCTTT,CASSYSIHAEGTEAFF
-,TRBV28,TRBD2,TRBJ2-7,TGTGCCAGCTACCTAGCGGGGTACGAGCAGTACTTC,CASYLAGYEQYF
few,TRBV18,TRBD2,TRBJ2-1,TGTGCCAGCTCACCACTAGCGGGAGGGGTCGCATACAATGAGCAGTTCTTC,CASSPLAGGVAYNEQFF
-,TRBV10-3,TRBD1,TRBJ1-1,TGTGCCATCTGGAGACAGGGGACTGAAGCTTTCTTT,CAIWRQGTEAFF
-,TRBV7-9,-,TRBJ2-7,TGTGCCAGCACCATAGGGGCGGTGAACTACGAGCAGTACTTC,CASTIGAVNYEQYF
-,TRBV4-1,TRBD2,TRBJ2-3,TGCGCCAGCAGCCACGATCGGGCGGGAGGGGGCACAGATACGCAGTATTTT,CASSHDRAGGGTDTQYF